A selection of T cell receptor beta chains follows, all from one sample in a study of OX40 agonist ivuxolimab in advanced cancers. Here immunoSEQ multiplex PCR was the method, and the copy in TCRdb shows in-frame clones only, minus some. The sample carries about 100,000 clones, 75% to 95% recorded once. This sample comprised CD4+ or CD8+ T cells sorted from blood, obtained in a trial of the OX40 agonist ivuxolimab. The receptors were sampled from an adult with an advanced solid tumor such as melanoma, head and neck, liver or kidney cancer. Each CDR3 is given with its conserved first and last residue. Each record gives: V gene, J gene, D gene, clone size, CDR3 protein, CDR3 DNA. The D gene is left open where the match is weak. The size field is filled for only some rows; it gives once, few, many or a size class.

TRBV6-1,TRBJ1-6,-,-,CASSGGDYNSPLHF,TGTGCCAGCAGCGGAGGAGATTATAATTCACCCCTCCACTTT
TRBV5-6,TRBJ2-3,-,-,CASSKRVRGSTDTQYF,TGTGCCAGCAGCAAGCGGGTTAGGGGAAGCACAGATACGCAGTATTTT
TRBV11-2,TRBJ1-2,TRBD1,-,CASSFNRGPPGGYTF,TGTGCCAGCAGCTTTAACAGGGGGCCCCCGGGGGGCTACACCTTC
TRBV5-5,TRBJ2-5,TRBD1,-,CASSLEQGPQETQYF,TGTGCCAGCAGCTTGGAACAGGGGCCGCAGGAGACCCAGTACTTC
TRBV19,TRBJ1-5,-,once,CASSMMGGNQPQHF,TGTGCCAGTAGTATGATGGGGGGCAATCAGCCCCAGCATTTT
TRBV5-6,TRBJ1-2,-,-,CASKNWRAGGYTF,TGTGCCAGCAAGAATTGGAGGGCAGGTGGCTACACCTTC
TRBV2,TRBJ1-2,TRBD1,-,CASRRTGDDFGYTF,TGTGCCAGCAGGCGGACAGGGGACGATTTTGGCTACACCTTC
TRBV28,TRBJ1-5,-,-,CASSTSGGASNQPQHF,TGTGCCAGCAGTACCTCCGGGGGGGCAAGCAATCAGCCCCAGCATTTT
TRBV4-2,TRBJ2-7,TRBD2,-,CASSQGISGTSPSEQYF,TGTGCCAGCAGCCAAGGGATCTCCGGGACTAGCCCCTCCGAGCAGTACTTC
TRBV19,TRBJ2-7,TRBD2,-,CASSIGTSGRAREQYF,TGTGCCAGTAGTATCGGGACTAGCGGGAGGGCCCGGGAGCAGTACTTC
TRBV11-2,TRBJ2-3,TRBD2,-,CASSFRLTIAGSGTDTQYF,TGTGCCAGCAGCTTTAGGTTAACCATAGCGGGTTCGGGCACAGATACGCAGTATTTT
TRBV27,TRBJ1-1,-,once,CASRSGQLNTEAFF,TGTGCCAGCAGGTCCGGACAGTTGAACACTGAAGCTTTCTTT
TRBV23-1,TRBJ2-7,TRBD1,-,CASSQSEGVGDRGGYEQYF,TGCGCCAGCAGTCAATCGGAGGGAGTAGGGGACAGGGGGGGCTACGAGCAGTACTTC
TRBV5-1,TRBJ2-3,-,once,CASSSGSGGTDTQYF,TGCGCCAGCAGCTCCGGGTCAGGGGGCACAGATACGCAGTATTTT
TRBV21-1,TRBJ2-7,-,-,CASSKENIRGTGGEEQYF,TGTGCCAGCAGCAAAGAAAATATACGGGGGACAGGGGGTGAAGAGCAGTACTTC
TRBV19,TRBJ2-1,TRBD2,-,CASSGRPGLAGDASYNEQFF,TGTGCCAGTAGTGGCCGCCCCGGACTAGCGGGAGACGCATCCTACAATGAGCAGTTCTTC
TRBV5-4,TRBJ1-1,-,-,CAGKQGMNTEAFF,TGTGCCGGTAAACAGGGCATGAACACTGAAGCTTTCTTT
TRBV28,TRBJ1-2,-,-,CASSLPRGGSYGYTF,TGTGCCAGCAGTTTGCCTCGGGGTGGGAGCTATGGCTACACCTTC
TRBV18,TRBJ2-7,TRBD2,-,CASSPPSGSGYEQYF,TGTGCCAGCTCACCACCTAGCGGGAGTGGATACGAGCAGTACTTC
TRBV11-2,TRBJ1-1,TRBD1,-,CASSLALFRQGGTEAFF,TGTGCCAGCAGCTTAGCCCTATTCCGACAGGGAGGGACTGAAGCTTTCTTT
TRBV4-3,TRBJ1-1,-,-,CASRLLTGMNTEAFF,TGCGCCAGCAGGCTTTTGACAGGAATGAACACTGAAGCTTTCTTT
TRBV18,TRBJ1-5,-,-,CASSLGRAGSNQPQHF,TGTGCCAGCTCACTCGGACGGGCCGGTAGCAATCAGCCCCAGCATTTT
TRBV18,TRBJ2-4,-,-,CASSPRLARGGTKNIQYF,TGTGCCAGCTCACCACGCTTAGCCAGGGGTGGAACCAAAAACATTCAGTACTTC
TRBV18,TRBJ2-7,TRBD2,-,CASSPLASGRYEQYF,TGTGCCAGCTCACCACTGGCTAGCGGGAGGTACGAGCAGTACTTC
TRBV19,TRBJ2-1,TRBD1,-,CASSIQGQAYNEQFF,TGTGCCAGTAGTATCCAGGGACAGGCGTACAATGAGCAGTTCTTC
TRBV19,TRBJ1-5,-,-,CASSLDGPSNQPQHF,TGTGCCAGTAGCTTGGATGGTCCGAGCAATCAGCCCCAGCATTTT
TRBV5-1,TRBJ2-3,TRBD2,-,CASSWTSASTDTQYF,TGCGCCAGCAGCTGGACTAGCGCGAGCACAGATACGCAGTATTTT
TRBV5-1,TRBJ2-5,TRBD1,once,CASSGGQGGETQYF,TGCGCCAGCAGCGGGGGACAGGGGGGAGAGACCCAGTACTTC
TRBV6-1,TRBJ2-1,-,-,CASSGMITDNEQFF,TGTGCCAGCAGTGGAATGATCACGGACAATGAGCAGTTCTTC
TRBV19,TRBJ1-5,-,-,CASTLRSGLNQPQHF,TGTGCCTCGACCCTTAGGTCAGGGCTCAATCAGCCCCAGCATTTT
TRBV5-6,TRBJ2-3,TRBD2,once,CASSLGRLAYLTDTQYF,TGTGCCAGCAGCTTGGGGAGACTAGCCTATCTCACAGATACGCAGTATTTT
TRBV6-5,TRBJ1-3,-,-,CASSPSGYSGNTIYF,TGTGCCAGCAGCCCATCGGGGTACTCTGGAAACACCATATATTTT
TRBV5-1,TRBJ2-2,TRBD1,-,CASSWTGPNTGELFF,TGCGCCAGCAGTTGGACAGGCCCCAACACCGGGGAGCTGTTTTTT
TRBV27,TRBJ2-3,TRBD2,-,CASAKGLPTDTQYF,TGTGCCAGTGCCAAGGGACTACCCACAGATACGCAGTATTTT
TRBV21-1,TRBJ1-1,-,-,CASSKDSPSGDTEAFF,TGTGCCAGCAGCAAAGATAGTCCATCAGGGGACACTGAAGCTTTCTTT
TRBV5-1,TRBJ1-3,TRBD1,-,CASSLAPGTVPSGNTIYF,TGCGCCAGCAGCTTGGCCCCTGGGACAGTTCCCTCTGGAAACACCATATATTTT
TRBV11-3,TRBJ1-3,TRBD1,-,CASSSGTGRNTIYF,TGTGCCAGCAGCTCAGGGACAGGAAGAAACACCATATATTTT
TRBV7-2,TRBJ2-7,-,-,CASSMAHYEQYF,TGTGCCAGCAGCATGGCTCACTACGAGCAGTACTTC
TRBV6-1,TRBJ2-7,-,-,CASSDRHSYEQYF,TGTGCCAGCAGTGACCGACATTCCTACGAGCAGTACTTC
TRBV5-8,TRBJ2-2,-,-,CASRRSFAGELFF,TGTGCCAGCAGACGTAGTTTCGCCGGGGAGCTGTTTTTT
TRBV11-2,TRBJ2-1,TRBD2,-,CASSLGRTSGYNEQFF,TGTGCCAGCAGCTTGGGTCGGACTAGCGGTTACAATGAGCAGTTCTTC
TRBV18,TRBJ2-1,TRBD1,-,CASSPRPGTGFHEQFF,TGTGCCAGCTCACCACGTCCCGGGACAGGGTTCCATGAGCAGTTCTTC
TRBV7-8,TRBJ1-2,-,-,CASSPSGGYGYTF,TGTGCCAGCAGTCCTAGCGGGGGGTATGGCTACACCTTC
TRBV4-2,TRBJ1-2,-,-,CASSQGPTRGYGYTF,TGTGCCAGCAGCCAAGGTCCGACTAGGGGTTATGGCTACACCTTC
TRBV11-3,TRBJ1-1,-,-,CASSLGGSVGDTEAFF,TGTGCCAGCAGCTTAGGGGGCTCCGTAGGCGACACTGAAGCTTTCTTT
TRBV11-1,TRBJ2-5,-,once,CASSWGETQYF,TGTGCCAGCAGCTGGGGAGAGACCCAGTACTTC
TRBV18,TRBJ1-1,-,-,CASSPQGSRGGTEAFF,TGTGCCAGCTCACCACAGGGGTCCCGGGGCGGCACTGAAGCTTTCTTT
TRBV5-1,TRBJ2-2,-,-,CASSFTAGELFF,TGCGCCAGCAGCTTCACGGCCGGGGAGCTGTTTTTT
TRBV18,TRBJ2-7,-,-,CASSPGRNYEQYF,TGTGCCAGCTCACCAGGGAGAAACTACGAGCAGTACTTC
TRBV13,TRBJ1-4,-,-,CASRYRGRNEKLFF,TGTGCCAGCAGGTACCGAGGGCGGAATGAAAAACTGTTTTTT
TRBV15,TRBJ2-3,-,-,CATSRDRLSRWADTQYF,TGTGCCACCAGCAGAGATCGTCTCTCTAGATGGGCAGATACGCAGTATTTT
TRBV2,TRBJ1-2,TRBD1,-,CASIRQGGRGYTF,TGTGCCAGCATTAGACAGGGGGGGCGCGGCTACACCTTC
TRBV10-1,TRBJ2-3,-,-,CASTEAVGDTQYF,TGCGCCAGCACGGAAGCGGTTGGAGATACGCAGTATTTT
TRBV30,TRBJ2-5,TRBD1,-,CAWSGQGARETQYF,TGTGCCTGGAGTGGGCAGGGGGCAAGGGAGACCCAGTACTTC